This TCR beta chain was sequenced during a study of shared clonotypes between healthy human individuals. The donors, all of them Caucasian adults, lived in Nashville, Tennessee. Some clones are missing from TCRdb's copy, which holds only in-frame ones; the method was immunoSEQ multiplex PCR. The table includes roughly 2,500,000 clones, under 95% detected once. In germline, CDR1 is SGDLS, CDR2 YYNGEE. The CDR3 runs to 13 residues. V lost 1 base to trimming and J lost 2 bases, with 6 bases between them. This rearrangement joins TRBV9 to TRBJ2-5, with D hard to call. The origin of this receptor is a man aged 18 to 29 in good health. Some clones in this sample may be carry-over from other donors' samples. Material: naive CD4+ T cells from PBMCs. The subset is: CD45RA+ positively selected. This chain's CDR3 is CASSVTQQETQYF. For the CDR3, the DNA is TGTGCCAGCAGCGTAACTCAACAAGAGACCCAGTACTTC.